This T cell receptor (beta chain) was profiled in a study of regulatory T cells in long-lasting Graves disease. The sample holds many counts of this clonotype. For TCR beta, libraries came from iRepertoire HTBI primers and Arm-PCR of CDR3 regions. Original data processing: The study identified 60 to 65 TRBV and about 14 TRBJ segments across samples. TCRdb used MiXCR to reprocess the multiplex PCR reads, holding one entry per CDR3 protein. It is TCRdb's table, rather than the study itself, that gives the V and J calls and clone size. The repertoire has 530,000 or so distinct CDR3 sequences, roughly 15% of them found once; the top ten carry about 11%. V was shortened by 0 bases and J by 3 bases, with 18 bases between the two germline ends. The CDR3 has 16 residues. Per the germline V gene, CDR1 is DFQATT and CDR2 is SNEGSKA (reference sequence). Time point described: newly diagnosed GD, antithyroid drugs for less than 3 months. Making the TCR library involved RNA that had been extracted from PBMCs. Diagnosing Graves' disease relied on the American Thyroid Association guidelines.

The sample was also linked to a second study, of T cells in Graves' hyperthyroidism and ophthalmopathy. In that study: Disease duration under 2 months; hyperthyroidism patients were aged 18 to 65. Researchers found most expanded thyroid clonotypes above 0.001 in blood as well.

The sample in question was peripheral blood mononuclear cells (PBMCs), obtained at new diagnosis, from a patient treated with antithyroid drugs. The J gene is TRBJ2-7, the V gene TRBV20-1, with D perhaps TRBD1 or TRBD2 (5 bases each). This TCR was recovered from a man aged 18 to 30 with Graves disease. The CDR3 loop reads CSARDSGGDWRYEQYF. CDR3 in DNA: TGCAGTGCTAGAGATTCTGGGGGTGACTGGCGCTACGAGCAGTACTTC.